This T cell receptor beta chain was recovered during a study of blood T cell repertoires in COVID-19. About the study: Specimens from acute and convalescent COVID-19 originated in the United States, Italy and Spain. PBMCs, B-cell-depleted T cells, or T cells provided the cDNA or gDNA that made up the material.

After removal of 6 bases from V and 2 bases from J, the junction contained 12 bases not matched to a gene. CDR1 and CDR2 from the germline V gene are MDHEN and SYDVKM. The CDR3 runs 16 residues. In the original processing: For nucleated cells, counts were estimated from reference gene primer amplification. Repertoires were generated with immunoSEQ multiplex PCR, while TCRdb's copy carries only in-frame clones and drops some. D and trimming come from the DNA, and the V and J calls and clone size come from that table. The sample yields around 250,000 clones, roughly 88% seen once. Material: peripheral blood. V usage is TRBV28 and J usage is TRBJ1-2, with 7 nucleotides matching TRBD1. The sequence derives from a man older than 75 with acute or convalescent COVID-19. Written as DNA, the CDR3 is TGTGCCAGCAGCCCCGGGACAGCGTCGGGCAACTATGGCTACACCTTC. As protein: CASSPGTASGNYGYTF.